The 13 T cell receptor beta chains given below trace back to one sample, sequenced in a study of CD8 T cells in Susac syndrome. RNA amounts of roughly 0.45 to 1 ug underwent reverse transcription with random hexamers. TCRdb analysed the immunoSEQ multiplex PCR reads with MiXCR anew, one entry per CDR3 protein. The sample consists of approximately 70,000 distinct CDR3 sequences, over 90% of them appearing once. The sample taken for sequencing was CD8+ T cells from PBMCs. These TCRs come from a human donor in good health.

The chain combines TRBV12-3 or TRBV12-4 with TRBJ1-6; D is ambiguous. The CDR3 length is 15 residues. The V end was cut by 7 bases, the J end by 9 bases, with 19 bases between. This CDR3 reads CASTLIGLSPSPLHF. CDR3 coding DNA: TGTGCCAGCACCCTGATTGGCCTTTCCCCTTCACCCCTCCACTTT.

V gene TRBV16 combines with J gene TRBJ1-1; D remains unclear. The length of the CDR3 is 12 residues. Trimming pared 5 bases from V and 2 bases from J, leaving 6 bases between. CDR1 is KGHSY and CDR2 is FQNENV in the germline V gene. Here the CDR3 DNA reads TGTGCCAGCAGCACGGTAAACACTGAAGCTTTCTTT. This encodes CASSTVNTEAFF. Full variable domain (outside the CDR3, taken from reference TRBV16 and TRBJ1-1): GEEVAQTPKHLVRGEGQKAKLYCAPIKGHSYVFWYQQVLKNEFKFLISFQNENVFDETGMPKERFSAKCLPNSPCSLEIQATKLEDSAVYFCASSTVNTEAFFGQGTRLTVV.

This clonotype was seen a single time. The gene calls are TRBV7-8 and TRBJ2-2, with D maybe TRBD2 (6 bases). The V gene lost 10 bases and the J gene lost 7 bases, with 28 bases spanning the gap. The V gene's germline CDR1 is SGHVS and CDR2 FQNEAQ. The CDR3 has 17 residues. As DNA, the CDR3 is TGTGCCAATACCCCATCCGCCTTGACGGGGGATCACGGGGAGCTGTTTTTT. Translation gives CANTPSALTGDHGELFF.

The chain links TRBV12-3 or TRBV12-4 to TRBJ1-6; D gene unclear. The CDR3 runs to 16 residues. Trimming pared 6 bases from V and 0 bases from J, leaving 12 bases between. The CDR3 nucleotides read TGTGCCAGCAGCAGTATACTAAGCTCCTATAATTCACCCCTCCACTTT. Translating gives CASSSILSSYNSPLHF.

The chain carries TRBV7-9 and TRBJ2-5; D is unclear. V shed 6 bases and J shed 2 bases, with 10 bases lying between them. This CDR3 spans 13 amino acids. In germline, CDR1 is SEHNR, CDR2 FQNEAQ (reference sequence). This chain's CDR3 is CASSDANQETQYF. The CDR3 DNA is TGTGCCAGCAGTGATGCTAATCAAGAGACCCAGTACTTC.

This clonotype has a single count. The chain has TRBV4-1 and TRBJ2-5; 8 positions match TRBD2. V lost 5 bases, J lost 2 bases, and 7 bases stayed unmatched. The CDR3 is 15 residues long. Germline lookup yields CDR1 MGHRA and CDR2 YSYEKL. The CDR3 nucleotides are TGCGCCAGCAGCATGGCGGGGGGACTTCAAGAGACCCAGTACTTC. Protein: CASSMAGGLQETQYF.

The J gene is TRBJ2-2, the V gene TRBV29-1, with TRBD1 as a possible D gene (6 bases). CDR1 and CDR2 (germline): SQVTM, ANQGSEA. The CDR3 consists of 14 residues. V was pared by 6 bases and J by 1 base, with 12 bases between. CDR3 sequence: CSVAGTLNTGELFF. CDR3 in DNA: TGCAGCGTGGCCGGGACATTGAACACCGGGGAGCTGTTTTTT.

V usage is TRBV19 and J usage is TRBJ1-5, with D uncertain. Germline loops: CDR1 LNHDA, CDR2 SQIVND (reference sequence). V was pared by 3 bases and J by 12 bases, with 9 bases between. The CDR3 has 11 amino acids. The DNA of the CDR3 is TGTGCCAGTAGTATCGCACCGAACCAGCATTTT. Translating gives CASSIAPNQHF.

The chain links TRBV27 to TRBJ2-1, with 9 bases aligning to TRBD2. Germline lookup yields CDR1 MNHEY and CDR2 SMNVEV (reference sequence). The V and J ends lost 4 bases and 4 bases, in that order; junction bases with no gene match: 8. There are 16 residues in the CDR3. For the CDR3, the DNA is TGTGCCAGCAGTTCTTCTCGACTAGCGGTTTACAATGAGCAGTTCTTC. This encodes CASSSSRLAVYNEQFF.

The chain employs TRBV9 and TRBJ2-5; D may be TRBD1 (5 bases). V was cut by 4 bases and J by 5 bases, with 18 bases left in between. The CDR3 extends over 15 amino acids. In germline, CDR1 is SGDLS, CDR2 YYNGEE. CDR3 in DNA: TGTGCCAGCAGCCCAGGAGTGGCAGGGTTCGAGACCCAGTACTTC. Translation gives CASSPGVAGFETQYF. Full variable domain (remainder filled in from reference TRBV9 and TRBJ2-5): DSGVTQTPKHLITATGQRVTLRCSPRSGDLSVYWYQQSLDQGLQFLIQYYNGEERAKGNILERFSAQQFPDLHSELNLSSLELGDSALYFCASSPGVAGFETQYFGPGTRLLVL.

CDR3 amino acids: CSVEVRDSYEQYF. DNA of the CDR3: TGCAGCGTTGAGGTTCGGGACTCCTACGAGCAGTACTTC. The chain couples TRBV29-1 to TRBJ2-7; D perhaps matches TRBD2 (5 bases). Germline-derived CDR1 and CDR2 are SQVTM and ANQGSEA. V lost 3 bases to trimming and J lost 0 bases, with 9 bases between them. This CDR3 is built from 13 residues.

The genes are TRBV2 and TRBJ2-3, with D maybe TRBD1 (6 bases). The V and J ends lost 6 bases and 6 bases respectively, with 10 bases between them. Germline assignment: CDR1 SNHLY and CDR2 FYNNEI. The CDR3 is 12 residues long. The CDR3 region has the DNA TGTGCCAGCAGCGCAGGGGTGGATACGCAGTATTTT. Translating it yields CASSAGVDTQYF.

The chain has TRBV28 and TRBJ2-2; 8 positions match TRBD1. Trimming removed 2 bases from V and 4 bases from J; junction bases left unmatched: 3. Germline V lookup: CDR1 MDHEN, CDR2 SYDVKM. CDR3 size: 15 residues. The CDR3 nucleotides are TGTGCCAGCAGTTTAACTGGACAGGGCACCGGGGAGCTGTTTTTT. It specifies CASSLTGQGTGELFF.